This T cell receptor (beta chain) is from a study of human T cells and chemical hapten exposure. Overall study context: Throughout a study of roughly 5.5 months, patients underwent weekly scalp administration of diphenylcyclopropenone doses. Recorded diagnoses among the mostly female patients were alopecia areata, totalis or universalis. General study results and limits: The study found expanded TCRs formed significantly more large CDR3 similarity clusters than controls.

A single record per CDR3 protein comes from TCRdb applying MiXCR to the RACE reads. The sample shows 340,000 or so distinct CDR3 sequences, under 9% of them seen only once. This clonotype occurred a few times. No antigen is known for it. The CDR3 is made up of 14 amino acids. V trimming: 6 bases; J trimming: 3 bases; junction bases outside the gene matches: 8. Germline V gene lookup returns CDR1 SQVTM and CDR2 ANQGSEA. The sample's time point: patch test 1, 2 weeks after DPC sensitization. Treatment here: therapeutic diphenylcyclopropenone sensitization with weekly scalp DPC. Patients had alopecia, were aged 18 to 70, and were not pregnant.

This chain connects TRBV29-1 to TRBJ1-5; TRBD1 matches at 7 bases. Sequencing was performed on whole blood, taken in connection with sensitization to the hapten diphenylcyclopropenone (DPC). The receptor was derived from a woman between 18 and 29 years old with alopecia areata. Some clones in this sample may be carry-over from other donors' samples. Written as DNA, the CDR3 is TGCAGCGTACAATCCGGGACAGACAATCAGCCCCAGCATTTT. Translated, it gives CSVQSGTDNQPQHF.